This TCR beta chain was identified in a study of Ad26.COV2.S vaccination and SARS-CoV-2 variants. Per germline, CDR1 MNHEY and CDR2 SMNVEV (reference sequence). The CDR3 runs 12 residues. V was pared by 6 bases and J by 8 bases, with 13 bases between. Indicated treatment: around 19 received Ad26.COV2.S at low or high dose, single or two shots; five or six received placebo; per-sample allocation not given. Collection of the samples took place on day 63 after the first injection of vaccine or placebo. Some clones are missing from TCRdb's copy, which holds only in-frame ones; the method was immunoSEQ multiplex PCR. Among approximately 280,000 clones, around 87% were seen once, and the ten largest hold roughly 3.5%.

The clonotype comes from a person aged 18-65 years who received the Ad26.COV2.S COVID-19 vaccine or a placebo. The chain couples TRBV27 to TRBJ1-1; D is possibly TRBD1 (6 bases). The sample consisted of peripheral blood, taken in a trial of Ad26.COV2.S vaccine versus placebo. Written as DNA, the CDR3 is TGTGCCAGCAGCCGAACAGGGTCCGAAGCTTTCTTT. It translates to CASSRTGSEAFF.